Listed below are T cell receptor beta chains from one sample, sequenced in a study of T-cell memory formation after mild COVID-19. Using its own MiXCR run on the 5' RACE reads, TCRdb lists one record per CDR3 protein. The sample lists roughly 310,000 distinct CDR3 sequences, approximately 16% occurring once. The specimen was PBMCs or a T cell subset sorted from them (not recorded which). These receptors were taken from a man younger than 35 who had mild COVID-19 (a few samples of this study predate the infection). Cell type and time point are not known. Each CDR3 is given with its conserved first and last residue. Fields, in order: J gene, clone size, D gene, V gene, CDR3 DNA, CDR3 protein. The D gene is left open where the match is weak. The size of a clone is reported for some rows only, either as once, few or many, or as a class for expanded clones.

TRBJ2-2 | few | TRBD1 | TRBV7-9 | TGTGCCAGCAGCTACCGGGACGGGACAGAGAATTTTGCGAACACCGGGGAGCTGTTTTTT | CASSYRDGTENFANTGELFF
TRBJ2-1 | - | TRBD1 | TRBV7-3 | TGTGCCAGCAGCTCCCGGGACAGGGGTTTCCATGAGCAGTTCTTC | CASSSRDRGFHEQFF
TRBJ2-3 | - | - | TRBV6-2/TRBV6-3 | TGTGCCAGCAGGGGACTCCAAGATACGCAGTATTTT | CASRGLQDTQYF
TRBJ1-1 | few | - | TRBV7-9 | TGTGCCAGCAGCTTACCCGGCAGAACTGAAGCTTTCTTT | CASSLPGRTEAFF
TRBJ2-1 | - | TRBD2 | TRBV7-2 | TGTGCCAGCAGCACCAGACTAGCGGGGACAGGTTCCTACAATGAGCAGTTCTTC | CASSTRLAGTGSYNEQFF
TRBJ2-1 | - | TRBD2 | TRBV19 | TGTGCCAGTAAATCGGGGGGGGCTGGTGTCTACAATGAGCAGTTCTTC | CASKSGGAGVYNEQFF
TRBJ2-7 | - | TRBD1 | TRBV7-8 | TGTGCCAGCAGCCCCCGGGACAGGGCCTACGAGCAGTACTTC | CASSPRDRAYEQYF
TRBJ1-1 | few | - | TRBV4-3 | TGCGCCAGCAGCCAAGAAAATAGGCCCAAGTATAACCAAGCTTTCTTT | CASSQENRPKYNQAFF
TRBJ1-2 | - | - | TRBV20-1 | TGCAGTGTACCCCAACCCAGGGAACGGGACCCAGACTATGGCTACACCTTC | CSVPQPRERDPDYGYTF
TRBJ1-2 | many | - | TRBV7-2 | TGTGCCAGCAGCCACCAAACCACCACTCCAGGTGCAGGCTACACCTTC | CASSHQTTTPGAGYTF
TRBJ2-5 | - | TRBD2 | TRBV6-2/TRBV6-3 | TGTGCCAGCAGTTACTCGGGGGGGTTGGAGACCCAGTACTTC | CASSYSGGLETQYF
TRBJ2-3 | few | TRBD1 | TRBV4-3 | TGCGCCAGCAGCCAGGATCTCGGGACAGGGGGCAGAGATACGCAGTATTTT | CASSQDLGTGGRDTQYF
TRBJ2-3 | - | TRBD2 | TRBV20-1 | TGCAGTGAGCTGGCCGCGGGGGGGATGCCAGATACGCAGTATTTT | CSELAAGGMPDTQYF
TRBJ2-3 | - | TRBD2 | TRBV7-8 | TGTGCCAGCAGCTTAGGGGAGACTAGCGGGGGAACCACAGATACGCAGTATTTT | CASSLGETSGGTTDTQYF
TRBJ2-3 | - | - | TRBV5-1 | TGCGCCAGCAGCCCTGGGACACAAAGAGATACGCAGTATTTT | CASSPGTQRDTQYF
TRBJ1-5 | - | - | TRBV18 | TGTGCCAGCTCACCAGGAGGGGGAGCGGCCCAGCATTTT | CASSPGGGAAQHF
TRBJ2-3 | - | TRBD2 | TRBV7-6 | TGTGCCAGCAGCTTAGCAGCCCTAGCGGGGGGCCCGAGAGATACGCAGTATTTT | CASSLAALAGGPRDTQYF
TRBJ2-3 | - | TRBD2 | TRBV4-2 | TGTGCCAGCAGCCAGGTGAAAGGACTAGCGGGGTTCACAGATACGCAGTATTTT | CASSQVKGLAGFTDTQYF
TRBJ2-2 | many | TRBD2 | TRBV5-1 | TGCGCCAGCACCCGACTAGCGGGGGATGCCGGGGAGCTGTTTTTT | CASTRLAGDAGELFF
TRBJ2-1 | few | - | TRBV29-1 | TGCAGCGTTGAAGCCTTTTCCGGGGATGAGCAGTTCTTC | CSVEAFSGDEQFF
TRBJ2-5 | - | - | TRBV7-2 | TGTGCCAGCAGCTTTACTGGGGGGTACCTAGAGACCCAGTACTTC | CASSFTGGYLETQYF
TRBJ1-1 | - | - | TRBV4-2 | TGTGCCAGCAGCCAACTATCAAACACTGAAGCTTTCTTT | CASSQLSNTEAFF
TRBJ2-5 | - | TRBD1 | TRBV6-5 | TGTGCCAGCAGTTACTCGCTCCCGGGACAGGACCAAGAGACCCAGTACTTC | CASSYSLPGQDQETQYF
TRBJ2-3 | - | TRBD2 | TRBV5-1 | TGCGCCAGCAGCCCAACTAGCGGACAGACAGATACGCAGTATTTT | CASSPTSGQTDTQYF
TRBJ1-2 | - | - | TRBV5-6 | TGTGCCAGCAGCTCCTACGTTGGGACGAACTATGGCTACACCTTC | CASSSYVGTNYGYTF
TRBJ2-7 | few | TRBD1 | TRBV11-3 | TGTGCCAGCAGCCCCGGGACAGGGTCACGGGAGCAGTACTTC | CASSPGTGSREQYF
TRBJ2-2 | - | - | TRBV9 | TGTGCCAGCAGCCCCGCCGGGAGTCGCATCGGGGAGCTGTTTTTT | CASSPAGSRIGELFF
TRBJ1-1 | few | - | TRBV7-2 | TGTGCCAGCAGCTTATATCCAAGACGCGACACTGAAGCTTTCTTT | CASSLYPRRDTEAFF
TRBJ2-4 | many | TRBD2 | TRBV7-2 | TGTGCCAGCAGCCCGGGAGGGGCGGGGGCAGCCAAAAACATTCAGTACTTC | CASSPGGAGAAKNIQYF
TRBJ1-5 | few | TRBD1 | TRBV12-3/TRBV12-4 | TGTGCCAGCAGTTGGGGAACGAACAGGGGGCCCCAGCATTTT | CASSWGTNRGPQHF
TRBJ2-3 | many | - | TRBV7-2 | TGTGCCAGCAGCCCGGGGGGCGCGCAGTATTTT | CASSPGGAQYF
TRBJ1-6 | - | - | TRBV27 | TGTGCCAGCAGTTTAAATAGGCCCGAAAATTCACCCCTCCACTTT | CASSLNRPENSPLHF
TRBJ2-5 | few | - | TRBV5-1 | TGCGCCAGCAGCCGCGGCCTTGGGGACGGAGGCGGGGAGACCCAGTACTTC | CASSRGLGDGGGETQYF
TRBJ1-1 | - | - | TRBV9 | TGTGCCAGCAGCAAGTCCTACACTGAAGCTTTCTTT | CASSKSYTEAFF
TRBJ2-3 | - | - | TRBV29-1 | TGCAGCACTCGCAGTCGACTTTTCGAGAAGTCAGATACGCAGTATTTT | CSTRSRLFEKSDTQYF
TRBJ2-3 | few | TRBD2 | TRBV12-3/TRBV12-4 | TGTGCCAGCAGTACTGGACTAGCGGGGGGACGAGGCACAGATACGCAGTATTTT | CASSTGLAGGRGTDTQYF
TRBJ2-3 | - | - | TRBV20-1 | TGCAGTGCTAGGGGTACGGGCACAGATACGCAGTATTTT | CSARGTGTDTQYF